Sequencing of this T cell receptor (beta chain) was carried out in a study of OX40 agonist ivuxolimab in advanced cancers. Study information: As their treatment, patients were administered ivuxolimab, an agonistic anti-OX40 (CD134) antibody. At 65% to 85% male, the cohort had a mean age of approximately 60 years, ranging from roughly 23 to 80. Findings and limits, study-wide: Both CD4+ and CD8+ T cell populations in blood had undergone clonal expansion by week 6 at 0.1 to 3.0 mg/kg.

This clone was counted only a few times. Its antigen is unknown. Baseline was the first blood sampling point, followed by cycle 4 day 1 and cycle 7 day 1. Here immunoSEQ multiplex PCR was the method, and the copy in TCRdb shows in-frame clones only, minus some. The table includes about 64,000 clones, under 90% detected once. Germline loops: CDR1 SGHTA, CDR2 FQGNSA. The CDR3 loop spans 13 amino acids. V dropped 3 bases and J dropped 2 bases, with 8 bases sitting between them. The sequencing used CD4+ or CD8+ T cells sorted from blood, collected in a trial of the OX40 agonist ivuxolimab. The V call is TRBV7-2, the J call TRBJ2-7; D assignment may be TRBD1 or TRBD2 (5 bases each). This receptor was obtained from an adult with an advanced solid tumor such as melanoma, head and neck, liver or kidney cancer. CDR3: CASSFPGPYEQYF. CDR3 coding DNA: TGTGCCAGCAGCTTTCCGGGACCCTACGAGCAGTACTTC.